The count of the clone carrying this T cell receptor beta chain is one. TCRdb's table, derived via immunoSEQ multiplex PCR, lists solely in-frame clones and lacks some. This repertoire shows 390,000 or so clones, 75% to 95% found once; its top ten account for 6% to 7%. These data are taken from a study of control samples from healthy donors and cancer patients. CDR1 is SGHTA, CDR2 FQGNSA, per germline. The length of the CDR3 is 17 residues. V dropped 5 bases and J dropped 4 bases, with 23 bases sitting between them. The TCR originated in a man aged 40-49 years with head and neck cancer. J is TRBJ1-2 and V is TRBV7-2, with D perhaps matching TRBD1 (5 bases). Sequenced input: PBMCs. CDR3 in DNA: TGTGCCAGCAGCCCAACGGGGACGCCGAGTCCAAGCTATGGCTACACCTTC. It translates to CASSPTGTPSPSYGYTF.